A single sample gave rise to the 30 T cell receptor beta chains below, sequenced in a study of blood T cells in healthy people across ages. For the second PCR, which ran for about 7 to 12 cycles, a sample-barcoded 5' primer and a J-beta primer mix were used. TCRdb re-derived calls from the 5' RACE reads in MiXCR, one entry per CDR3 protein. The table lists approximately 880,000 distinct CDR3 sequences, roughly 50% of them singletons. The material sequenced was blood. The receptors were sampled from a man aged 30 to 45 in good health.

The chain combines TRBV20-1 with TRBJ2-5; 8 bases are a match to TRBD1. CDR1 is DFQATT, CDR2 SNEGSKA, per germline (reference sequence). After removal of 3 bases from V and 11 bases from J, the junction contained 8 bases not matched to a gene. The CDR3 has 12 amino acids. CDR3 DNA sequence: TGCAGTGCTAGTGACAGGGGAAATGAGCAGTACTTC. Protein product: CSASDRGNEQYF.

This chain links TRBV27 with TRBJ2-5; possibly TRBD1 for D (6 bases). The germline CDR1 and CDR2 sequences are MNHEY and SMNVEV (reference sequence). V lost 6 bases to trimming and J lost 11 bases, with 19 bases between them. CDR3 size: 13 residues. CDR3 sequence (DNA): TGTGCCAGCAGCCCCGCAGATAGACAGGAGCAGTACTTC. It yields the protein CASSPADRQEQYF.

This clonotype was counted at least ten times. V usage is TRBV28 and J usage is TRBJ1-2; no clear D. The CDR3 totals 13 residues. The germline V gene has CDR1 MDHEN and CDR2 SYDVKM. Trimming pared 5 bases from V and 2 bases from J, leaving 9 bases between. The CDR3 DNA reads as TGTGCCAGCAGTCGTACAGAGAACTATGGCTACACCTTC. This encodes CASSRTENYGYTF.

The chain couples TRBV13 to TRBJ2-7; possibly TRBD1 for D (5 bases). Looked up from germline, CDR1 is PRHDT and CDR2 is FYEKMQ (reference sequence). Trimming removed 6 bases from V and 4 bases from J, with 13 bases in between. The CDR3 covers 13 residues. CDR3 bases: TGTGCCAGCAGTCATCAAGGGGCATACGAGCAGTACTTC. This encodes CASSHQGAYEQYF.

This chain joins TRBV10-3 and TRBJ1-1; tentative D call: TRBD1 (5 bases). The germline gives CDR1 ENHRY, CDR2 SYGVKD. V was pared by 3 bases and J by 0 bases, with 8 bases between. This CDR3 is built from 14 residues. CDR3 sequence: CAISEPGLNTEAFF. CDR3 nucleotide sequence: TGTGCCATCAGTGAACCAGGGCTGAACACTGAAGCTTTCTTT.

The chain combines TRBV4-3 with TRBJ1-2, with 9 bases that match TRBD1. Losses at the gene ends were 1 base for V and 6 bases for J; bases not matched to a gene: 12. Germline values: CDR1 LGHNA, CDR2 YSLEER. The CDR3 spans 17 residues. As DNA, the CDR3 is TGCGCCAGCAGCCAAGCGGGTTGGGGACAGGGTATCGATGGCTACACCTTC. This codes for CASSQAGWGQGIDGYTF.

This clonotype was seen a handful of times. The chain uses TRBV28 and TRBJ2-1; D not resolved. V was clipped by 5 bases and J by 0 bases, with 11 bases between them. CDR3 size: 15 residues. CDR1 is MDHEN and CDR2 is SYDVKM in the germline V gene. In DNA, the CDR3 is TGTGCCAGCAGTACAGTATCAAGCTCCTACAATGAGCAGTTCTTC. Protein: CASSTVSSSYNEQFF. Drawing the rest from reference TRBV28 and TRBJ2-1, the complete variable domain is DVKVTQSSRYLVKRTGEKVFLECVQDMDHENMFWYRQDPGLGLRLIYFSYDVKMKEKGDIPEGYSVSREKKERFSLILESASTNQTSMYLCASSTVSSSYNEQFFGPGTRLTVL.

Notes on this clonotype: A junction end diverges from the germline sequence, so it may reflect a read error. The chain is built from TRBV25-1 and TRBJ2-3; either TRBD1 or TRBD2 may supply D (5 bases each). The germline V gene encodes CDR1 MGHDK and CDR2 SYGVNS. This CDR3 comprises 18 residues. The DNA of the CDR3 is TGTGCCAGCAGTGCCGAGGTCAGGGACCTGTCGCGCACAGACACGCAGTATTTT. Residues: CASSAEVRDLSRTDTQYF.

This clonotype was picked up a small number of times. The chain carries TRBV6-2 or TRBV6-3 and TRBJ1-1; D perhaps matches TRBD1 (6 bases). V was clipped by 5 bases and J by 6 bases, with 13 bases between them. Germline V gives CDR1 MNHEY, CDR2 SVGEGT. The CDR3 runs 13 residues. CDR3 sequence reads: CASSNRVSPEAFF. The CDR3 DNA reads as TGTGCCAGCAGTAACAGGGTTTCTCCTGAAGCTTTCTTT.

The V and J genes are TRBV4-1 and TRBJ2-5; 9 nucleotides align to TRBD1. The CDR3 consists of 14 residues. V gave up 3 bases and J gave up 6 bases; unmatched junction bases: 5. Germline V gene lookup returns CDR1 MGHRA and CDR2 YSYEKL. The CDR3 is CASSQEDRGKTQYF. The CDR3 DNA reads TGCGCCAGCAGCCAGGAGGACAGGGGAAAGACCCAGTACTTC.

The chain employs TRBV7-2 and TRBJ1-1; D not resolved. Trimming left V 1 base short and J 4 bases short, with 16 bases between. The germline CDR1 and CDR2 sequences are SGHTA and FQGNSA. The CDR3 covers 16 residues. The CDR3 coding sequence is TGTGCCAGCAGCTTAGATGGCCTTCTCGGGTCCACTGAAGCTTTCTTT. Translated: CASSLDGLLGSTEAFF.

This clonotype has at least ten counts. This chain joins TRBV19 and TRBJ2-7; 7 nucleotides match TRBD1. The CDR3 has 14 amino acids. Per germline, CDR1 LNHDA and CDR2 SQIVND (reference sequence). V gave up 9 bases and J gave up 0 bases; unmatched junction bases: 8. The CDR3 loop reads CASSPRTGSYEQYF. CDR3 nucleotide sequence: TGTGCCAGCAGCCCAAGGACAGGCTCCTACGAGCAGTACTTC.

The V call is TRBV20-1, the J call TRBJ2-4, with D unresolved. Near its end, the DNA agrees better with TRBJ2-7, so the J call may be wrong. Germline V CDR1 and CDR2: DFQATT, SNEGSKA (reference sequence). CDR3 length equals 14 residues. Written as DNA, the CDR3 is TGCAGTGCTAGGTCCGGACCCCGATCCTACGAGCAGTACTTC. Translation gives CSARSGPRSYEQYF.

A few counts support this clonotype. The chain joins TRBV6-2 or TRBV6-3 to TRBJ1-2; no clear D gene. V gave up 6 bases and J gave up 0 bases, with 8 bases separating them. CDR3 size: 13 residues. Germline-derived CDR1 and CDR2 are MNHEY and SVGEGT. This CDR3 is CASRLTANYGYTF. The DNA of the CDR3 is TGTGCCAGCAGACTAACAGCTAACTATGGCTACACCTTC.

The sample holds a few counts of this clonotype. The CDR3 protein is CASRIAGGPNEQFF. CDR3 coding DNA: TGTGCCAGCAGGATAGCGGGGGGGCCGAATGAGCAGTTCTTC. The V gene is TRBV7-2, the J gene TRBJ2-1; 11 bases line up with TRBD2. Trimming took 6 bases from V and 7 from J; bases not matched to a gene: 5. This CDR3 is built from 14 residues. From germline, CDR1 is SGHTA and CDR2 FQGNSA.

J is TRBJ1-4 and V is TRBV11-3, with D possibly matching TRBD1 (5 bases). The CDR3 is 16 amino acids. CDR1 SGHNT and CDR2 YENEEA come from the germline V gene. The V and J ends lost 1 base and 2 bases respectively, with 11 bases between them. This CDR3 reads CASSLGRQSTNEKLFF. The CDR3, as DNA: TGTGCCAGCAGCTTAGGCCGACAGTCGACTAATGAAAAACTGTTTTTT.

The genes are TRBV5-1 and TRBJ2-3, with D possibly matching TRBD2 (6 bases). V shed 6 bases and J shed 5 bases, with 16 bases lying between them. The CDR3 has 14 residues. The V gene's germline CDR1 is SGHRS and CDR2 YFSETQ. The CDR3 sequence is CASTQAGTQDTQYF. The CDR3, as DNA: TGCGCCAGCACCCAGGCGGGGACCCAAGATACGCAGTATTTT. Combining the CDR3 with reference TRBV5-1 and TRBJ2-3 gives the whole variable domain KAGVTQTPRYLIKTRGQQVTLSCSPISGHRSVSWYQQTPGQGLQFLFEYFSETQRNKGNFPGRFSGRQFSNSRSEMNVSTLELGDSALYLCASTQAGTQDTQYFGPGTRLTVL.

V is TRBV4-1 and J is TRBJ1-1; D call uncertain. The germline V and J ends were trimmed by 1 base and 3 bases, with 15 bases remaining between them. The CDR3 length is 16 residues. Germline CDR1 MGHRA, CDR2 YSYEKL. In nucleotides, the CDR3 is TGCGCCAGCAGCCAAGCGGAGGCCAGCGGGTACACTGAAGCTTTCTTT. Translation: CASSQAEASGYTEAFF.

This clonotype was seen repeatedly, ten times or more. V gene TRBV18 combines with J gene TRBJ1-2; D may be TRBD1 (6 bases). V was trimmed by 2 bases and J by 6 bases, leaving 7 bases between them. This CDR3 comprises 12 residues. Looked up from germline, CDR1 is KGHSH and CDR2 is LQKENI. The CDR3 here is CASSPGGDGYTF. DNA of the CDR3: TGTGCCAGCTCACCAGGGGGCGATGGCTACACCTTC.

This chain uses TRBV6-2 or TRBV6-3 with TRBJ2-1; 7 bases line up with TRBD1. This CDR3 spans 16 amino acids. Germline V gene data show CDR1 as MNHEY and CDR2 as SVGEGT. Germline trimming cut 8 bases from V and 1 base from J; bases unmatched to any gene: 11. The CDR3 here is CASAGTTGHSYNEQFF. The CDR3, as DNA: TGTGCCAGCGCTGGGACGACAGGGCATTCCTACAATGAGCAGTTCTTC.

The genes are TRBV6-5 and TRBJ2-7; TRBD1 matches 9 bases. Trimming removed 3 bases from V and 3 bases from J; junction bases left unmatched: 18. The CDR3 length is 19 residues. Germline V gives CDR1 MNHEY, CDR2 SVGAGI. CDR3 in DNA: TGTGCCAGCAGTTATGGCCCTACCACGCCCGGGACAGGGATCTACGAGCAGTACTTC. It is translated as CASSYGPTTPGTGIYEQYF.

This chain connects TRBV27 to TRBJ1-1, with D perhaps TRBD1 (5 bases). The CDR3 spans 13 residues. Germline loops: CDR1 MNHEY, CDR2 SMNVEV (reference sequence). V shed 5 bases and J shed 5 bases, with 12 bases lying between them. The CDR3 sequence: CASSDLGGTEAFF. The CDR3 bases are TGTGCCAGCAGTGACCTCGGGGGAACTGAAGCTTTCTTT.

Note on this clonotype: Relative to the germline gene, one junction end is altered; a read error may explain this. The rearrangement uses TRBV3-1 and TRBJ2-5; 7 nucleotides align to TRBD2. This CDR3 has 14 residues. CDR1 is LGHDT and CDR2 is YNNKEL in the germline V gene (reference sequence). CDR3 amino acids: CGSSQDWGGRTQYF. CDR3 sequence (DNA): TGTGGCAGCAGCCAAGATTGGGGAGGGAGGACCCAGTACTTC.

This chain uses TRBV12-3 or TRBV12-4 with TRBJ1-4; D remains unclear. V lost 2 bases, J lost 8 bases, and 12 bases lay in between. CDR3 length equals 14 residues. This chain's CDR3 is CASSLRGSGEKLFF. CDR3 coding DNA: TGTGCCAGCAGTTTACGAGGGTCGGGAGAAAAACTGTTTTTT.

The chain employs TRBV18 and TRBJ2-4, with 9 bases fitting TRBD1. The closer fit of TRBJ2-7 to the DNA end suggests the J call may be wrong. The CDR3 has 14 residues. Per the germline V gene, CDR1 is KGHSH and CDR2 is LQKENI. This CDR3 is CASSPWDRVGEQYF. DNA of the CDR3: TGTGCCAGCTCACCGTGGGACAGGGTGGGCGAGCAGTACTTC.

The chain joins TRBV6-2 or TRBV6-3 to TRBJ2-3, with 8 nucleotides matching TRBD2. The CDR3 extends over 14 amino acids. CDR1 is MNHEY and CDR2 is SVGEGT in the germline V gene. Trimming at V came to 5 bases and at J to 6 bases, leaving 7 bases not matched to a gene. As DNA, the CDR3 is TGTGCCAGCAGTAAAACCTCTAGCGGGGATACGCAGTATTTT. Translated: CASSKTSSGDTQYF.

This clonotype was found a few times. The chain links TRBV9 to TRBJ2-4; TRBD1 aligns across 8 bases. The DNA end favors TRBJ2-7, so the J call may be wrong. The CDR3 has 15 amino acids. Germline-derived CDR1 and CDR2 are SGDLS and YYNGEE. Here the CDR3 DNA reads TGTGCCAGCAGCGTATCAGGGGGCGCCTCCTACGAGCAGTACTTC. Its translation is CASSVSGGASYEQYF.

This clonotype has a single count. The V gene is TRBV5-6, the J gene TRBJ2-3; 10 bases agree with TRBD2. Germline CDR1 is SGHDT and CDR2 is YYEEEE. The CDR3 is 17 residues long. The junction had 11 bases not matched to a gene; V was cut back by 4 bases and J by 3 bases. CDR3 loop: CASSRQLTSGRTDTQYF. CDR3 coding DNA: TGTGCCAGCAGCCGACAATTGACTAGCGGGCGGACAGATACGCAGTATTTT.

This clonotype was counted a few times. V gene TRBV4-1 combines with J gene TRBJ2-1; 8 bases agree with TRBD2. CDR3 length: 16 amino acids. The V gene end was trimmed by 0 bases and the J gene end by 4 bases; junction bases not matched to a gene: 5. Per germline, CDR1 MGHRA and CDR2 YSYEKL. The CDR3 protein is CASSQERGAGYNEQFF. The CDR3 DNA sequence: TGCGCCAGCAGCCAAGAGCGGGGGGCCGGTTACAATGAGCAGTTCTTC.

In its sample, this clonotype was seen a few times. CDR3 coding DNA: TGCAGTGCCGGGGGTAGGACCTACGCCGAGCAGTACTTC. Protein sequence: CSAGGRTYAEQYF. V is TRBV20-1 and J is TRBJ2-7; D perhaps matches TRBD2 (6 bases). This CDR3 is 13 amino acids long. V shed 6 bases and J shed 6 bases, with 18 bases lying between them. Germline CDR1 and CDR2: DFQATT and SNEGSKA (reference sequence).